This T cell receptor (beta chain) was obtained from a study of spatial heterogeneity in lung cancer. Whole-study context: The count of detected beta-chain sequences consistently exceeded that of alpha-chain sequences. Strong correlation linked TCR transcript counts in tumor regions to a T cell module score derived from matched bulk RNA-seq.

General study findings and limits: When ubiquitous and regional expanded TCRs were counted, their numbers tracked ubiquitous and regional nonsynonymous mutations, respectively. Counts that tracked tumor mutation counts were those of expanded intratumoral alpha and beta TCRs.

The CDR3 is 14 amino acids. V was trimmed by 8 bases and J by 5 bases, leaving 15 bases between them. Per germline, CDR1 MGHRA and CDR2 YSYEKL. Time point defined: sample taken at primary tumor resection. Whole RNA was taken from tumor, nontumor lung or frozen PBMC; it was then sequenced unsorted. TCRdb reanalysed the 5' RACE reads using MiXCR and keeps one entry per CDR3 protein. In the table there are more than 2,500 distinct CDR3 sequences, over 20% of which are singletons. On this clonotype: Antigen unknown.

The chain combines TRBV4-1 with TRBJ1-4, with unresolved D. The sequencing here drew on lung tumor tissue, taken at surgery. The receptor comes from a female donor with early-stage non-small cell lung cancer. The CDR3 nucleotides are TGCGCCAGCGAGAGTCCTGAGCGGAATGAAAAACTGTTTTTT. Amino acid sequence: CASESPERNEKLFF.